A selection of T cell receptor beta chains follows, all from one sample in a study of cytotoxic CD8 clonotypes in ibrutinib-treated CLL. Generated by immunoSEQ multiplex PCR, the TCRdb table keeps only in-frame clones and is missing some. The table has around 53,000 clones, approximately 54% seen once. The starting material was PBMCs, obtained at disease progression, from a patient treated with ibrutinib. The receptors derive from a human donor with chronic lymphocytic leukemia. Both conserved end residues are part of each CDR3. D genes are given only for firm matches. Only some rows state a clone size, as once, few, many or a class for expanded clones.

TRBV18,once,14,.,TRBJ2-5,TGTGCCAGCTCACCGCCCCAGGGCCAAGAGACCCAGTACTTC,CASSPPQGQETQYF
TRBV6-5,few,14,.,TRBJ1-1,TGTGCCAGCAGTTACGGGTGGGGGAACACTGAAGCTTTCTTT,CASSYGWGNTEAFF
TRBV6-5,.,14,TRBD2,TRBJ2-2,TGTGCCAGCAGGAACTCGGGGGGGCCCGGGGAGCTGTTTTTT,CASRNSGGPGELFF
TRBV27,.,16,TRBD1,TRBJ2-1,TGTGCCAGCAGTGAACGCCCGGGACAGGGCTGGAATGAGCAGTTCTTC,CASSERPGQGWNEQFF
TRBV5-6,.,18,TRBD2,TRBJ2-6,TGTGCCAGCAGCTTGGCGGGACTAGGGGTGATGGGGGCCAACGTCCTGACTTTC,CASSLAGLGVMGANVLTF
TRBV7-3,few,16,TRBD1,TRBJ2-2,TGTGCCAGCAGCTGGGGACAGGGAGTGTACACCGGGGAGCTGTTTTTT,CASSWGQGVYTGELFF
TRBV29-1,.,13,.,TRBJ1-1,TGCAGCGTTGAAAATGATGCGGGCCTTGAAGCTTTCTTT,CSVENDAGLEAFF
TRBV9,.,14,.,TRBJ2-1,TGTGCCAGCAGCCAAGGACAGTCCTACAATGAGCAGTTCTTC,CASSQGQSYNEQFF
TRBV6-5,.,16,.,TRBJ2-5,TGTGCCAGCAGTTACTCAGCGACAGGATTCCAAGAGACCCAGTACTTC,CASSYSATGFQETQYF
TRBV27,.,14,.,TRBJ2-7,TGTGCCAGCAGTTTGGAGGGCCCCTCCTACGAGCAGTACTTC,CASSLEGPSYEQYF
TRBV28,.,13,.,TRBJ1-4,TGTGCCAGCAGGGGATCTCCTAATGAAAAACTGTTTTTT,CASRGSPNEKLFF
TRBV11-2,few,15,.,TRBJ2-5,TGTGCCAGCAGCTCCCGCAGCACAGGACAAGAGACCCAGTACTTC,CASSSRSTGQETQYF
TRBV9,.,19,TRBD1,TRBJ2-2,TGTGCCAGCAGCGTAGGGGACAGGGGCGAATATTCGAACACCGGGGAGCTGTTTTTT,CASSVGDRGEYSNTGELFF
TRBV7-9,few,15,.,TRBJ1-2,TGTGCCAGCAGCTTTATGGACAGACCTAACTATGGCTACACCTTC,CASSFMDRPNYGYTF
TRBV10-1,.,13,TRBD1,TRBJ1-2,TGCGCCAGCAGTGAGTGGGACAGCTATGGCTACACCTTC,CASSEWDSYGYTF
TRBV18,once,14,.,TRBJ2-1,TGTGCCAGCTCACCACCAGGACAGTACAATGAGCAGTTCTTC,CASSPPGQYNEQFF
TRBV4-1,.,14,TRBD1,TRBJ1-2,TGCGCCAGCAGCCGGACCCGGGACAGTGCTGGCTACACCTTC,CASSRTRDSAGYTF
TRBV11-2,.,13,.,TRBJ2-5,TGTGCCAGCAGCTTGACGGACCAAGAGACCCAGTACTTC,CASSLTDQETQYF
TRBV18,.,12,.,TRBJ1-1,TGTGCCAGCTCACCTTCAGAGGCTGAAGCTTTCTTT,CASSPSEAEAFF
TRBV7-2,.,15,TRBD2,TRBJ2-1,TGTGCCAGCAGGCCGAGCGGGGGGACTTACAATGAGCAGTTCTTC,CASRPSGGTYNEQFF